The following is a TCR beta chain sequence with its context. As yet, its antigen is unknown. Deletions cut 5 bases from V and 1 base from J, with 12 bases between. The CDR3 covers 14 residues. Germline V gives CDR1 SQVTM, CDR2 ANQGSEA. The data belong to a study of shared clonotypes between healthy human individuals. The repertoire was sequenced with immunoSEQ multiplex PCR; TCRdb's copy has only in-frame clones and lacks some. The table shows a few hundred thousand clones, with about 74% occurring only once. The study's findings and limits: Estimated richness values were generally larger in naive subsets than in memory subsets.

Sequencing used memory CD4+ T cells sorted from blood. Regarding subset: CD45RA-negative fraction. The chain has TRBV29-1 and TRBJ1-5; D gene uncertain. The origin of this receptor is a man aged 25-40 years in good health. CDR3 amino acids: CSVRTQGSNQPQHF. The CDR3 region has the DNA TGCAGCGTTCGTACGCAAGGGAGCAATCAGCCCCAGCATTTT.